The next 14 T cell receptor beta chains were all read from a single sample in a study of T cells in narcolepsy listed by TCRdb under 2018. Libraries came from the immunoSEQ multiplex PCR assay. Here the immuneACCESS table is served through TCRdb, limited to in-frame sequences with V and J called. Missing clones are a known gap in these copies; in checked studies unresolved V genes cover under half, and the rest lacks a known reason. In this sample the table shows fewer than 25,000 clones, over 70% of which occur a single time. The ten largest clonotypes hold 4.2% of the sample. The specimen was memory (CD45RA-) CD4+ T cells from blood. The label giving this sample's cell subset or site can be read as: memory T cells sorted ex vivo from peripheral blood. The receptors stem from a human donor in good health.

CDR3 DNA: TGTGCCAGCAGCGTAGCTCGGGGAGACACTGAAGCTTTCTTT. Protein: CASSVARGDTEAFF. The chain combines TRBV9 with TRBJ1-1, with unresolved D. Germline loops: CDR1 SGDLS, CDR2 YYNGEE. This CDR3 spans 14 amino acids. Trimming cost V 0 bases and J 3 bases, with 9 bases left between them.

Only a few counts were recorded for this clone. This chain connects TRBV11-3 to TRBJ2-3; D ambiguous. The CDR3 has 15 amino acids. V dropped 4 bases and J dropped 2 bases, with 13 bases sitting between them. The germline V gene has CDR1 SGHNT and CDR2 YENEEA. CDR3 loop: CASSSPPSFTDTQYF. For the CDR3, the DNA is TGTGCCAGCAGCTCCCCACCAAGTTTCACAGATACGCAGTATTTT.

The chain employs TRBV29-1 and TRBJ1-1; weak D call: TRBD1 (5 bases). There are 13 residues in the CDR3. Germline lookup yields CDR1 SQVTM and CDR2 ANQGSEA. V lost 3 bases and J lost 1, with 9 bases in between. Written as DNA, the CDR3 is TGCAGCGTTGAGGAGGGGAGGAACACTGAAGCTTTCTTT. It codes for CSVEEGRNTEAFF.

The chain is built from TRBV6-9 and TRBJ1-1, with TRBD1 matching 8 bases. The CDR3 extends over 15 amino acids. CDR1 is MNHGY, CDR2 SVAAGI, per germline. V gave up 4 bases and J gave up 4 bases; unmatched junction bases: 8. The CDR3 is CASSSPTGVGTEAFF. The CDR3 DNA sequence: TGTGCCAGCAGTTCTCCGACAGGGGTGGGCACTGAAGCTTTCTTT.

The chain has TRBV6-5 and TRBJ1-2; perhaps TRBD1 as D (5 bases). V was clipped by 6 bases and J by 4 bases, with 15 bases between them. CDR3 size: 14 residues. From germline, CDR1 is MNHEY and CDR2 SVGAGI. This CDR3 is CASSKVGGTYGYTF. In nucleotides, the CDR3 is TGTGCCAGCAGCAAGGTTGGGGGAACCTATGGCTACACCTTC.

The CDR3 is CASSGSYNEQFF. CDR3 DNA sequence: TGTGCCAGCAGTGGTTCGTACAATGAGCAGTTCTTC. The gene calls are TRBV6-1 and TRBJ2-1; D is undetermined. The CDR3 extends over 12 amino acids. V shed 4 bases and J shed 4 bases, with 5 bases lying between them. The V gene's germline CDR1 is MNHNS and CDR2 SASEGT.

This clone was picked up a small number of times. The J gene is TRBJ2-3, the V gene TRBV7-6; TRBD1 might be the D (6 bases). The CDR3 is 14 residues long. Trimming removed 5 bases from V and 10 bases from J, with 19 bases in between. The V gene's germline CDR1 is SGHVS and CDR2 FNYEAQ. The CDR3 DNA sequence: TGTGCCAGCAGCCCCGACCCCACAGGGCATGCGCAGTATTTT. This sequence encodes CASSPDPTGHAQYF.

The J gene is TRBJ2-5, the V gene TRBV7-9; TRBD1 matches 8 bases. Germline V gives CDR1 SEHNR, CDR2 FQNEAQ (reference sequence). Unmatched junction bases numbered 16, after V lost 6 bases and J lost 7 bases. This CDR3 region has 16 residues. The CDR3 reads CASRSRGHLRSGTQYF. The CDR3 DNA sequence: TGTGCCAGCAGATCCAGGGGGCACCTTAGATCAGGGACCCAGTACTTC.

In regard to this clone: A read error may account for a junction end that differs from germline. The chain has TRBV10-3 and TRBJ2-3; D gene unclear. The CDR3 is 14 amino acids. Per germline, CDR1 ENHRY and CDR2 SYGVKD. This chain's CDR3 is CAVSAATSTDTQYF. The CDR3 DNA is TGTGCCGTCAGTGCTGCAACTAGCACAGATACGCAGTATTTT.

The chain couples TRBV2 to TRBJ2-3; D is possibly TRBD1 (5 bases). Trimming took 7 bases from V and 6 from J, leaving 23 bases between them. Germline V gives CDR1 SNHLY, CDR2 FYNNEI. The CDR3 extends over 16 amino acids. The CDR3 bases are TGTGCCAGCACCAAAGAAGCGCAGGGCAGGGCGGATACGCAGTATTTT. Translated: CASTKEAQGRADTQYF. The entire variable domain, with the rest obtained from reference TRBV2 and TRBJ2-3, is as follows: EPEVTQTPSHQVTQMGQEVILRCVPISNHLYFYWYRQILGQKVEFLVSFYNNEISEKSEIFDDQFSVERPDGSNFTLKIRSTKLEDSAMYFCASTKEAQGRADTQYFGPGTRLTVL.

A note on this clone: Other DNA sequences in the same sample also yield this CDR3. The chain has TRBV10-1 and TRBJ2-3, with 11 bases that match TRBD1. Losses at the gene ends were 6 bases for V and 4 bases for J; bases not matched to a gene: 6. CDR3 size: 15 residues. The germline gives CDR1 WNHNN, CDR2 SYGVQD (reference sequence). The CDR3 reads CASSTGTGGADTQYF. CDR3 coding DNA: TGCGCCAGCAGCACCGGGACAGGGGGAGCAGATACGCAGTATTTT.

The chain has TRBV19 and TRBJ2-1; TRBD2 matches at 11 bases. The CDR3 has 14 residues. Germline V gives CDR1 LNHDA, CDR2 SQIVND (reference sequence). V lost 9 bases and J lost 5; bases outside the gene matches: 6. The CDR3 DNA follows: TGTGCCAGCACCACTAGCGGGGGCCACAATGAGCAGTTCTTC. Amino acids: CASTTSGGHNEQFF.

The V and J genes are TRBV11-2 and TRBJ2-2; D gene unclear. Germline CDR1 is SGHAT and CDR2 is FQNNGV. The CDR3 is made up of 17 amino acids. V lost 2 bases, J lost 2 bases, and 15 bases lay in between. The CDR3 DNA follows: TGTGCCAGCAGCTTAATCTGGTTAGCACATAACACCGGGGAGCTGTTTTTT. Encoded protein: CASSLIWLAHNTGELFF.

To note about this clone: The CDR3 carries no conserved terminal phenylalanine or tryptophan, so it likely arises from a read error. The gene calls are TRBV12-5 and TRBJ2-3, with 9 bases aligning to TRBD2. Germline-derived CDR1 and CDR2 are LGHNT and FRNRAP. The CDR3 sequence is 19 residues long. V lost 1 base and J lost 6; bases outside the gene matches: 17. This CDR3 reads CASGLGRSGGGARYDTQYL. The CDR3 DNA reads as TGTGCTAGTGGTTTGGGGCGGAGTGGCGGGGGGGCCAGGTACGATACGCAGTATCTT.